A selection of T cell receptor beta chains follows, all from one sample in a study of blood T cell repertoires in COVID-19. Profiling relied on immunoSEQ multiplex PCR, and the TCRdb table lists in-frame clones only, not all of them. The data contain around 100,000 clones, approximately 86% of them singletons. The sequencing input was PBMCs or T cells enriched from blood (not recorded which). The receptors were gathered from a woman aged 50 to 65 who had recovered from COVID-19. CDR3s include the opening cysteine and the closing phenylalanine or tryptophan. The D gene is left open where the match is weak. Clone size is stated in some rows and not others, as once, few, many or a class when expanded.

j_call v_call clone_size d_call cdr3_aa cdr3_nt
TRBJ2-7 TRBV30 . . CAWSGVRSSYEQYF TGTGCCTGGAGTGGCGTTAGGAGCTCCTACGAGCAGTACTTC
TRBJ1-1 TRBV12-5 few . CASGLYASGGGNTEAFF TGTGCTAGTGGTTTATACGCATCGGGTGGTGGGAACACTGAAGCTTTCTTT
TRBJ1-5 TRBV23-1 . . CASSHTHRVYGNQPQHF TGCGCCAGCAGTCACACCCACAGGGTGTACGGCAATCAGCCCCAGCATTTT
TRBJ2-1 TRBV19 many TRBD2 CASSIVGTKVLFF TGTGCCAGTAGTATAGTAGGGACTAAGGTACTTTTCTTC
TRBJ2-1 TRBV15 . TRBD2 CATSREGRAVEFF TGTGCCACCAGCAGGGAAGGGAGGGCCGTTGAGTTCTTC
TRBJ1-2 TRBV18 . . CASSIGGDWEDGYTF TGTGCCAGCTCAATCGGGGGGGATTGGGAAGATGGCTACACCTTC
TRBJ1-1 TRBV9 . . CASSVGSGGTTEAFF TGTGCCAGCAGCGTAGGGTCCGGGGGGACCACTGAAGCTTTCTTT
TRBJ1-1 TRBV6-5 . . CASSTGGENTEAFF TGTGCCAGCAGTACCGGGGGGGAGAACACTGAAGCTTTCTTT
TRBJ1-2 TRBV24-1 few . CATAHGGDPTNYGYTF TGTGCCACCGCACACGGAGGGGACCCTACTAACTATGGCTACACCTTC
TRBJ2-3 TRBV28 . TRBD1 CASSTPAGTGRTDTQYF TGTGCCAGCAGCACCCCTGCCGGGACAGGGCGCACAGATACGCAGTATTTT
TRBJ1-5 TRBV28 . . CASSPTGTSHQPQHF TGTGCCAGCAGTCCGACCGGGACTTCTCATCAGCCCCAGCATTTT
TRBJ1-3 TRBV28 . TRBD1 CASSPGQGNAGNTIYF TGTGCCAGCAGCCCGGGACAGGGAAACGCTGGAAACACCATATATTTT
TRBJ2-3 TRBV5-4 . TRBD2 CASSSTSGHTDTQYF TGTGCCAGCAGCTCGACTAGCGGGCACACAGATACGCAGTATTTT
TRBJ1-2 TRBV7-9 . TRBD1 CASSLALRFGQGVGGYTF TGTGCCAGCAGCTTAGCGTTGCGGTTTGGACAGGGGGTCGGTGGCTACACCTTC
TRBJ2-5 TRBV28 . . CASRTPGRLETQYF TGTGCCAGCAGAACGCCAGGGCGTCTGGAGACCCAGTACTTC
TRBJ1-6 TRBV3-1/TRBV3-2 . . CASSQFQGNSPLHF TGTGCCAGCAGCCAATTCCAGGGGAATTCACCCCTCCACTTT
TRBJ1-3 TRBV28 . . CASQAGDRYSGNTIYF TGTGCCAGCCAGGCAGGGGACCGGTACTCTGGAAACACCATATATTTT
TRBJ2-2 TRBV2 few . CASRARDKGSGELFF TGTGCCAGCAGAGCTCGGGACAAGGGCAGCGGGGAGCTGTTTTTT
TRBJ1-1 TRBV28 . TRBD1 CASSFQGAPVTEAFF TGTGCCAGCAGTTTCCAGGGGGCGCCGGTCACTGAAGCTTTCTTT
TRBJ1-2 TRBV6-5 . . CASSSWGPGDGYTF TGTGCCAGCAGCAGTTGGGGTCCAGGGGATGGCTACACCTTC